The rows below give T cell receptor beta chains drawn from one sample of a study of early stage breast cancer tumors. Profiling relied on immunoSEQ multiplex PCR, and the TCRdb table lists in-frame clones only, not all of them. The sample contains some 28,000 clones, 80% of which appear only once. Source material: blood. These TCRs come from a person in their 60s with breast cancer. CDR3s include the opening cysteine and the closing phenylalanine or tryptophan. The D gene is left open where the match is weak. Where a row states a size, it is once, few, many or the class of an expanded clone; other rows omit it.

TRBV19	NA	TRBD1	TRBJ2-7	TGTGCCAGTAACCCTAGGGGGCGGGTCTACGAGCAGTACTTC	CASNPRGRVYEQYF
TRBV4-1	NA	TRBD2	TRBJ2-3	TGCGCCAGCAGCCAAACTAGCGGGAGGCCGCGCACAGATACGCAGTATTTT	CASSQTSGRPRTDTQYF
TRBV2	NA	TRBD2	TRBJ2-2	TGTGCCAGCAATGGTCTAGCGGGAGGCGGGACCGGGGAGCTGTTTTTT	CASNGLAGGGTGELFF
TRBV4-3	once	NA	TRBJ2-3	TGCGCCAGCAGCCAAGATTTGAAAGGGCCAGGGGGCACAGATACGCAGTATTTT	CASSQDLKGPGGTDTQYF
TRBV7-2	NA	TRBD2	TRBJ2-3	TGTGCCAGCAGCGTAGGAGCGGGAATGGCAGATACGCAGTATTTT	CASSVGAGMADTQYF
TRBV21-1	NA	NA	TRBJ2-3	TGTGCCAGCAGCAAAAAGGGCGGAACTAGCGGGATGCCCCCGAGTGGGACAGATACGCAGTATTTT	CASSKKGGTSGMPPSGTDTQYF
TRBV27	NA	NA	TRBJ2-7	TGTGCCAGCAGTTATAGACAGTCCTACGAGCAGTACTTC	CASSYRQSYEQYF
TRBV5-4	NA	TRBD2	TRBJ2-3	TGTGCCAGCAGCCTCCGGGGCAGCGGGATCACAGATACGCAGTATTTT	CASSLRGSGITDTQYF
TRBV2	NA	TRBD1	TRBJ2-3	TGTGCCAGCAGGAGACAGGGGGACACAGATACGCAGTATTTT	CASRRQGDTDTQYF
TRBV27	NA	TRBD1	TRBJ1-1	TGTGCCAGCAGTCTTACCGGACAGGGCTTAAAGCGGTTCTTT	CASSLTGQGLKRFF
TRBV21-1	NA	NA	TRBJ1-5	TGTGCCAGCAGCAAAGGTATAGTTAGGAGGGATTTTAATCAGCCCCAGCATTTT	CASSKGIVRRDFNQPQHF
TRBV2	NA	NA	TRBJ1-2	TGTGCCAGCAGCCTCGACAGCGGGGTATCAGGCTACACCTTC	CASSLDSGVSGYTF
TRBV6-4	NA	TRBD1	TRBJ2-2	TGTGCCAGCAGCGCCTGGGGGACAGGGGCCACGAACACCGGGGAGCTGTTTTTT	CASSAWGTGATNTGELFF
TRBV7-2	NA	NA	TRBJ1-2	TGTGCCAGCAGCCTAGGTACAGGGCATGGCTACACCTTC	CASSLGTGHGYTF
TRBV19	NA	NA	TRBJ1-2	TGTGCCAGTAGAAGTGCAACTGGTGGAGCTAACTATGGCTACACCTTC	CASRSATGGANYGYTF
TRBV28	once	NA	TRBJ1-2	TGTGCCAGCGGGGCGCGGGGTGGCTACACCTTC	CASGARGGYTF
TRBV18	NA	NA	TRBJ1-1	TGTGCCAGCTCACCACCGGCAGTTATGAACACTGAAGCTTTCTTT	CASSPPAVMNTEAFF
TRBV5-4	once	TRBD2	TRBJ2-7	TGTGCCAGCAGCTCAGGAGGGACTAGCGGGAACCACGAGCAGTACTTC	CASSSGGTSGNHEQYF
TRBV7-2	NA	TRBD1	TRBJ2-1	TGTGCCAGCAGCCAAACAGGGGGCACAGGCAATGAGCAGTTCTTC	CASSQTGGTGNEQFF
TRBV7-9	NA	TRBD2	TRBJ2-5	TGTGCCAGCAGCACCCAGACTAGCAGCCAAGAGACCCAGTACTTC	CASSTQTSSQETQYF
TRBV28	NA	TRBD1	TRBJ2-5	TGTGCCAGCAGCCGAGACCGGGACAGGGGGCTTAAAGAGACCCAGTACTTC	CASSRDRDRGLKETQYF
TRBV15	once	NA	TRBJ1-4	TGTGCCACCAGCACTGTCGGAGCAACTAATGAAAAACTGTTTTTT	CATSTVGATNEKLFF
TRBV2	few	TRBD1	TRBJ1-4	TGTGCCAGCAGGGCGGGACAGGGATCGGCAACTAATGAAAAACTGTTTTTT	CASRAGQGSATNEKLFF
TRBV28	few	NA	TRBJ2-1	TGTGCCAGCAGTCAAGTCACCGAGTCCTACAATGAGCAGTTCTTC	CASSQVTESYNEQFF
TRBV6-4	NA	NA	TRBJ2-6	TGTGCCAGTAGGACAGATTCTGGGGCCAACGTCCTGACTTTC	CASRTDSGANVLTF
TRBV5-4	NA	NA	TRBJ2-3	TGTGCCAGCAGCCGAACGACAGGTGAGGATACGCAGTATTTT	CASSRTTGEDTQYF
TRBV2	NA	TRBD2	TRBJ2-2	TGTGCCAGCAGCCCACGCCAGCTAGCGGGAGTTGCGAACACCGGGGAGCTGTTTTTT	CASSPRQLAGVANTGELFF
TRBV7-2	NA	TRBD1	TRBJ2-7	TGTGCCAGCAGCACCCCCGGGACAGGGCGGTACGAGCAGTACTTC	CASSTPGTGRYEQYF
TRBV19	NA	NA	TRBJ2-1	TGTGCCAGTAGTATAGATGGAGAGAGCTACTCCTACAATGAGCAGTTCTTC	CASSIDGESYSYNEQFF
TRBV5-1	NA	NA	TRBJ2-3	TGCGCCAGCAGCTTTTTCAGTACAGATACGCAGTATTTT	CASSFFSTDTQYF
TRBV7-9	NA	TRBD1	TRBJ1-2	TGTGCCAGCAGCTTCCTTACAGGGGGACGAAATGGCTACACCTTC	CASSFLTGGRNGYTF
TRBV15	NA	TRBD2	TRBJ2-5	TGTGCCACCAGCAGAGGACTAGCAAGAGAGACCCAGTACTTC	CATSRGLARETQYF
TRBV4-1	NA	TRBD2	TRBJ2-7	TGCGCCAGCAGCCACGCCCCCGGGGGGGTATACGAGCAGTACTTC	CASSHAPGGVYEQYF
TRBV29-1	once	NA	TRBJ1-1	TGCAGCGTTGCATCGACACCGATGAACACTGAAGCTTTCTTT	CSVASTPMNTEAFF
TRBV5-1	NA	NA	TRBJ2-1	TGCGCCAGCAGCGGCGGTAACGGGAGCGGAGAGCAGTTCTTC	CASSGGNGSGEQFF
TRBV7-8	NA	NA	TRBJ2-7	TGTGCCAGCAGCCGCCTTCAGGGTAGCGAGCAGTACTTC	CASSRLQGSEQYF
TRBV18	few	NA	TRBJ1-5	TGTGCCAGCTCACCACCGGGGGCCTATCAGCCCCAGCATTTT	CASSPPGAYQPQHF
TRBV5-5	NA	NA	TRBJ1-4	TGTGCCAGCAGCTTGAGGGGTGCAACTAATGAAAAACTGTTTTTT	CASSLRGATNEKLFF
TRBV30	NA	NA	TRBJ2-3	TGTGCCTGGAGTGTACCGGGGAACACAGATACGCAGTATTTT	CAWSVPGNTDTQYF
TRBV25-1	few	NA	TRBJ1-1	TGTGCCAGCAGTGCCTCGGTTAATGAAGCTTTCTTT	CASSASVNEAFF
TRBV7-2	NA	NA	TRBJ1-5	TGTGCCAGCAGCTTAGCGGCCCAGGGTAGCAATCAGCCCCAGCATTTT	CASSLAAQGSNQPQHF
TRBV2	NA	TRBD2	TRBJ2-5	TGTGCCAGCAGTCGCGGGGGAGAGACCCAGTACTTC	CASSRGGETQYF
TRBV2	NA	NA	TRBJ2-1	TGTGCCAGCAGGGCGGACTATTTTGAGGATGAGCAGTTCTTC	CASRADYFEDEQFF
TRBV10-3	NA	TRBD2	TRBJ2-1	TGTGCCATCAGTGAGTCGAGGGCGGGAGGGTCCTACAATGAGCAGTTCTTC	CAISESRAGGSYNEQFF
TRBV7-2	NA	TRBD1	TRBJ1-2	TGTGCCAGCAGCTTCAGACAGGGAGACTATGGCTACACCTTC	CASSFRQGDYGYTF
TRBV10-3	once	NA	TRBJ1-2	TGTGCCATCAGCCGCGACTCAGATGGCTACACCTTC	CAISRDSDGYTF
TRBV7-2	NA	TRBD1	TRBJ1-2	TGTGCCAGCAGCTTAGCCGGGACAGGGTATGGCTACACCTTC	CASSLAGTGYGYTF
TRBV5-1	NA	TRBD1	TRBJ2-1	TGCGCCAGCAGCTTAGATGGGACAGGGGTCAATGAGCAGTTCTTC	CASSLDGTGVNEQFF
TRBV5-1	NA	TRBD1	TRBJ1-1	TGCGCCAGCAGCTTGCAGGGGGCAGAAAACACTGAAGCTTTCTTT	CASSLQGAENTEAFF
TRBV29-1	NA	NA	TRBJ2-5	TGCAGCGTTGATAAGGGGGGGGAGACCCAGTACTTC	CSVDKGGETQYF
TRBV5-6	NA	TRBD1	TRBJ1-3	TGTGCCAGCAGCTTCCCGGACAGGGGACGCTCTGGAAACACCATATATTTT	CASSFPDRGRSGNTIYF
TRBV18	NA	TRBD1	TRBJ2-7	TGTGCCAGCTCACACTCGCCAGGGGGCTCCTACGAGCAGTACTTC	CASSHSPGGSYEQYF
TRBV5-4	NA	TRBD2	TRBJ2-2	TGTGCCAGCACCCAGACTAGCGGGAGAGGTACCGGGGAGCTGTTTTTT	CASTQTSGRGTGELFF
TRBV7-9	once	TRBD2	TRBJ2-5	TGTGCCAGCAGCCCCCGGCGGACTAGCGGGAGGGCGAGAGAGACCCAGTACTTC	CASSPRRTSGRARETQYF